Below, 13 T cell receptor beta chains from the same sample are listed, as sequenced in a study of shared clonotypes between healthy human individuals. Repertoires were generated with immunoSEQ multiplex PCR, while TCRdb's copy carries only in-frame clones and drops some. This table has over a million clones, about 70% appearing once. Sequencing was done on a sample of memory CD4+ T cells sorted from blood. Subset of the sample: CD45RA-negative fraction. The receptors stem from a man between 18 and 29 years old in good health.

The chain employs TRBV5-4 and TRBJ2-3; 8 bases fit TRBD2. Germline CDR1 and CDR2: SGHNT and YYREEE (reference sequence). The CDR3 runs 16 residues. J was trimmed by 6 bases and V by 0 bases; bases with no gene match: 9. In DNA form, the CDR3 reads TGTGCCAGCAGCTTGGGATCCGGGACTAGTGTGGATACGCAGTATTTT. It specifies CASSLGSGTSVDTQYF.

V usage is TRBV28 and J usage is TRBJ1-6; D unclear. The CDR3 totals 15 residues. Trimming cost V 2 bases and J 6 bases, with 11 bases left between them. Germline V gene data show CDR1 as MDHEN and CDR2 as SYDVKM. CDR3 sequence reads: CASSLRGPGNSPLHF. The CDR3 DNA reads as TGTGCCAGCAGTTTACGCGGTCCGGGTAATTCACCCCTCCACTTT.

In DNA form, the CDR3 reads TGCGCCAGCAGCCAAACCGGGACAGGATCCGGCAAAAACATTCAGTACTTC. This sequence encodes CASSQTGTGSGKNIQYF. V gene TRBV4-3 combines with J gene TRBJ2-4; 8 bases map to TRBD1. Germline CDR1 is LGHNA and CDR2 is YSLEER. J lost 3 bases, V lost 2 bases, and 9 bases had no gene match. This CDR3 region has 17 residues.

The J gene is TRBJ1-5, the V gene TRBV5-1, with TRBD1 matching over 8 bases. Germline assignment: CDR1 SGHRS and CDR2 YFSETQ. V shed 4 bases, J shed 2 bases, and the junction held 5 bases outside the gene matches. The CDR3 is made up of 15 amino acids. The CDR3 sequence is CASSDGQGGNQPQHF. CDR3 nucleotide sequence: TGCGCCAGCAGCGACGGACAGGGCGGCAATCAGCCCCAGCATTTT.

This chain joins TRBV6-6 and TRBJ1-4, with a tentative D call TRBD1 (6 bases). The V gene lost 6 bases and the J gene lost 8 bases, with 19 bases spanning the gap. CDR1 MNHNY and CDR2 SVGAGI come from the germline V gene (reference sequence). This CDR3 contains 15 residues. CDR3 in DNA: TGTGCCAGCAGGGACATACAGCCGCAGGGGGAAAAACTGTTTTTT. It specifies CASRDIQPQGEKLFF.

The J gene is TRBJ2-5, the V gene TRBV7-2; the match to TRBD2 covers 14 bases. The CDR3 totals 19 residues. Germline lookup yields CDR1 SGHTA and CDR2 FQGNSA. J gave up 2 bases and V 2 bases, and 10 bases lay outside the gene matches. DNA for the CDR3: TGTGCCAGCAGCTTAAACCTCCTTGGACTAGCGGGAGGACAAGAGACCCAGTACTTC. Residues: CASSLNLLGLAGGQETQYF.

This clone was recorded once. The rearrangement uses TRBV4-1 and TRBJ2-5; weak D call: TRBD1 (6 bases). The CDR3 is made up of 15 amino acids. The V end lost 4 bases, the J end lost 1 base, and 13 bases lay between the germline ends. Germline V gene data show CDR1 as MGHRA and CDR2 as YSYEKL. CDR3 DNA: TGCGCCAGCAGCCGCCCTGGGGACATCCAAGAGACCCAGTACTTC. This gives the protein CASSRPGDIQETQYF.

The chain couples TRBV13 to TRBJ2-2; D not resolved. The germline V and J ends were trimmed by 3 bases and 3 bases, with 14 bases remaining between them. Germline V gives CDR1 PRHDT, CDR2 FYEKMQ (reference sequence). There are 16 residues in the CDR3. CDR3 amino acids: CASSFRATGYTGELFF. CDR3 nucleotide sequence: TGTGCCAGCAGCTTTCGAGCGACTGGTTACACCGGGGAGCTGTTTTTT. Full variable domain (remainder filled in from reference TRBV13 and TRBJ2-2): AAGVIQSPRHLIKEKRETATLKCYPIPRHDTVYWYQQGPGQDPQFLISFYEKMQSDKGSIPDRFSAQQFSDYHSELNMSSLELGDSALYFCASSFRATGYTGELFFGEGSRLTVL.

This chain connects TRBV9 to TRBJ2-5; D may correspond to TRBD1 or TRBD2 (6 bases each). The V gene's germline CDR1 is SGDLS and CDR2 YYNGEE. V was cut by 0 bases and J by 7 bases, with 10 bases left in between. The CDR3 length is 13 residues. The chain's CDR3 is CASSVVEGGTQYF. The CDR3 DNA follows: TGTGCCAGCAGCGTAGTGGAGGGGGGGACCCAGTACTTC.

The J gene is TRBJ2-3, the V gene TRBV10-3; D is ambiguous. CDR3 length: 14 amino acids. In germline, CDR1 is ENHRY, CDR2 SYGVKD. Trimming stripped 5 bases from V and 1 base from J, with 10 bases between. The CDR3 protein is CAISIADGTDTQYF. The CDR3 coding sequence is TGTGCCATCAGTATAGCAGACGGCACAGATACGCAGTATTTT.

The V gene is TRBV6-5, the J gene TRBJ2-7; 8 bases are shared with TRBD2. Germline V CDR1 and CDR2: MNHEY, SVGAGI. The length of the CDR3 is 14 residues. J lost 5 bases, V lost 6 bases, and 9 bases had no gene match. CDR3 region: CASSLGGAWDEQYF. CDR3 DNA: TGTGCCAGCAGCCTCGGGGGGGCCTGGGACGAGCAGTACTTC.

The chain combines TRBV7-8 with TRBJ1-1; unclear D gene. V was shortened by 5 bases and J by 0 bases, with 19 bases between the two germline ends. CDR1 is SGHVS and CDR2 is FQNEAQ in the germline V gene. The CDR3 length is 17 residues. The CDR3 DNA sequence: TGTGCCAGCAGCCCGGTGCCGCAGGTGTATATGAACACTGAAGCTTTCTTT. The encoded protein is CASSPVPQVYMNTEAFF.

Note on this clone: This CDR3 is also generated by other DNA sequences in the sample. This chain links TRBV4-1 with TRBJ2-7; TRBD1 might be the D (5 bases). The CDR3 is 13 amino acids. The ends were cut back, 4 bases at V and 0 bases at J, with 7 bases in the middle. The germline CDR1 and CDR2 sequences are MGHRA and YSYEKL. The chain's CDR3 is CASSRQGSYEQYF. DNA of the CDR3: TGCGCCAGCAGCCGTCAGGGCTCCTACGAGCAGTACTTC.